Listed below are T cell receptor beta chains from one sample, sequenced in a study of molecular identifiers for immune sequencing clone quantification. TCRdb recomputed calls from the PCR reads with MiXCR, one row per CDR3 protein. The table includes about 640,000 distinct CDR3 sequences, 15% to 20% detected once. Sequencing was carried out using naive CD8+ T cells from blood, with Jurkat cell RNA spiked in. These receptors were obtained from a human donor in good health. Some libraries in this study had Jurkat cell RNA spiked in. CDR3s include the opening cysteine and the closing phenylalanine or tryptophan. A D gene is named only where the DNA matches it firmly. Clone size is stated in some rows and not others, as once, few, many or a class when expanded.

V: TRBV12-3/TRBV12-4; J: TRBJ2-1; size: few; D: NA; CDR3: CASSLDPWRDDSYNEQFF; DNA: TGTGCCAGCAGTTTAGACCCTTGGCGGGACGACTCCTACAATGAGCAGTTCTTC
V: TRBV19; J: TRBJ1-1; size: NA; D: NA; CDR3: CASSIMEGVNTEAFF; DNA: TGTGCCAGTAGTATCATGGAGGGGGTGAACACTGAAGCTTTCTTT
V: TRBV19; J: TRBJ2-7; size: NA; D: TRBD1; CDR3: CASSRTGGAVNEQYF; DNA: TGTGCCAGTAGTAGAACAGGGGGCGCAGTCAACGAGCAGTACTTC
V: TRBV7-6; J: TRBJ1-1; size: many; D: NA; CDR3: CASSLDRQTATEAFF; DNA: TGTGCCAGCAGCTTAGATCGACAGACGGCCACTGAAGCTTTCTTT
V: TRBV28; J: TRBJ2-7; size: NA; D: TRBD2; CDR3: CASSRAAGAGEQYF; DNA: TGTGCCAGCAGCAGGGCAGCGGGAGCGGGCGAGCAGTACTTC
V: TRBV2; J: TRBJ2-7; size: NA; D: NA; CDR3: CASSTEVLGVGYEQYF; DNA: TGTGCCAGCAGTACCGAGGTTCTGGGGGTAGGCTACGAGCAGTACTTC
V: TRBV6-5; J: TRBJ2-5; size: many; D: TRBD2; CDR3: CASSPGTSGGPTYF; DNA: TGTGCCAGCAGTCCCGGGACTAGCGGGGGCCCGACGTACTTC
V: TRBV12-3/TRBV12-4; J: TRBJ2-4; size: NA; D: TRBD1; CDR3: CASRSGTGDIQYF; DNA: TGTGCCAGCAGATCCGGGACAGGGGACATTCAGTACTTC
V: TRBV7-9; J: TRBJ2-1; size: few; D: TRBD2; CDR3: CASSFQSGSSNEQFF; DNA: TGTGCCAGCAGCTTTCAGAGCGGGAGTAGCAATGAGCAGTTCTTC
V: TRBV19; J: TRBJ2-7; size: many; D: NA; CDR3: CASGGSGSAGEQYF; DNA: TGTGCCAGCGGGGGTAGTGGGTCGGCTGGGGAGCAGTACTTC